A selection of T cell receptor beta chains follows, all from one sample in a study of blood T cell repertoires in COVID-19. Sequencing was performed with immunoSEQ multiplex PCR; in TCRdb, only in-frame clones are kept and a portion is missing. This table has more than 200,000 clones, 80% to 90% appearing once. Material for sequencing was peripheral blood. All receptors come from a woman aged 45-60 years with acute or convalescent COVID-19. Both conserved end residues are part of each CDR3. Fields, in order: D gene, clone size, J gene, V gene, CDR3 protein, CDR3 DNA. D genes are given only for firm matches. Clone size is shown for a subset of rows, as once, few, many or a class of expanded clone.

>TRBD1|NA|TRBJ1-5|TRBV2
CASQGDGNQPQHF
TGTGCCAGTCAGGGGGATGGCAATCAGCCCCAGCATTTT
>NA|once|TRBJ1-5|TRBV5-4
CASSLGFRRAPNQPQHF
TGTGCCAGCAGCTTGGGGTTTCGCAGGGCCCCCAATCAGCCCCAGCATTTT
>TRBD2|NA|TRBJ2-2|TRBV19
CASSIQAGDGTGELFF
TGTGCCAGTAGTATTCAAGCGGGAGACGGCACCGGGGAGCTGTTTTTT
>NA|NA|TRBJ1-6|TRBV27
CASSGGSYNSPLHF
TGTGCCAGCAGCGGGGGTTCCTATAATTCACCCCTCCACTTT
>NA|once|TRBJ2-4|TRBV18
CASSPPQGAKNIQYF
TGTGCCAGCTCACCACCGCAGGGGGCCAAAAACATTCAGTACTTC
>NA|NA|TRBJ2-3|TRBV9
CASSVGRASTDTQYF
TGTGCCAGCAGCGTAGGGAGGGCTAGCACAGATACGCAGTATTTT
>NA|NA|TRBJ1-2|TRBV19
CASSNLPSTGGYGYTF
TGTGCCAGTAGTAACCTCCCCTCGACGGGGGGCTATGGCTACACCTTC
>TRBD1|NA|TRBJ2-7|TRBV7-8
CASSRGTGVSEQYF
TGTGCCAGCAGCCGAGGGACAGGGGTGAGTGAGCAGTACTTC
>TRBD1|NA|TRBJ2-1|TRBV28
CATYEQGINEQFF
TGTGCCACCTACGAACAGGGGATCAATGAGCAGTTCTTC
>NA|NA|TRBJ2-1|TRBV20-1
CSAAREEQFF
TGCAGTGCTGCTAGGGAGGAGCAGTTCTTC
>TRBD1|NA|TRBJ2-7|TRBV19
CASSAGTETIYEQYF
TGTGCCAGTAGTGCCGGGACAGAGACTATTTACGAGCAGTACTTC
>NA|few|TRBJ2-5|TRBV5-8
CASSLDEGLGGTQYF
TGTGCCAGCAGCTTGGACGAGGGTCTTGGCGGGACCCAGTACTTC
>NA|NA|TRBJ2-7|TRBV28
CASSFSFNEQYF
TGTGCCAGCAGTTTTAGCTTCAACGAGCAGTACTTC
>TRBD2|NA|TRBJ2-2|TRBV4-1
CASSQDPILTSASTGELFF
TGCGCCAGCAGCCAAGATCCGATTTTGACTAGCGCCTCGACCGGGGAGCTGTTTTTT
>NA|NA|TRBJ1-1|TRBV29-1
CNVGGGTEAFF
TGCAATGTCGGGGGGGGCACTGAAGCTTTCTTT
>TRBD1|NA|TRBJ2-5|TRBV12-5
CASGLGTGEQETQYF
TGTGCTAGTGGTTTGGGGACAGGGGAGCAAGAGACCCAGTACTTC
>TRBD1|NA|TRBJ1-4|TRBV5-1
CASSLGTGLNEKLFF
TGCGCCAGCAGCTTGGGGACAGGCCTTAATGAAAAACTGTTTTTT
>NA|NA|TRBJ2-3|TRBV9
CASSEGGGSATDTQYF
TGTGCCAGCAGCGAGGGGGGCGGGAGTGCGACAGATACGCAGTATTTT
>NA|once|TRBJ2-5|TRBV7-7
CASSFGVQETQYF
TGTGCCAGCAGCTTTGGAGTTCAAGAGACCCAGTACTTC
>TRBD1|NA|TRBJ1-6|TRBV30
CAWSQDRGYSPLHF
TGTGCCTGGAGTCAGGACAGGGGGTATTCACCCCTCCACTTT
>TRBD1|NA|TRBJ2-6|TRBV18
CASSPPTGGGPGANVLTF
TGTGCCAGCTCACCACCGACAGGGGGAGGCCCCGGGGCCAACGTCCTGACTTTC
>TRBD1|once|TRBJ1-5|TRBV19
CASSMRDRNQPQHF
TGTGCCAGTAGTATGAGGGACAGAAATCAGCCCCAGCATTTT
>TRBD1|few|TRBJ1-2|TRBV6-5
CASRPGQLNYGYTF
TGTGCCAGCCGTCCGGGACAGCTTAACTATGGCTACACCTTC
>TRBD1|once|TRBJ2-3|TRBV28
CASSSQGQGDTDTQYF
TGTGCCAGCAGTTCCCAGGGACAGGGGGACACAGATACGCAGTATTTT
>TRBD2|NA|TRBJ2-7|TRBV11-3
CASSHGLAHEQYF
TGTGCCAGCAGCCACGGACTAGCTCACGAGCAGTACTTC
>TRBD2|few|TRBJ2-7|TRBV5-1
CASSAGDRLSYEQYF
TGCGCCAGCAGCGCGGGGGACCGCCTCTCCTACGAGCAGTACTTC
>NA|NA|TRBJ2-4|TRBV2
CASRMMDRPAKNIQYF
TGTGCCAGCAGAATGATGGACAGACCAGCCAAAAACATTCAGTACTTC
>NA|NA|TRBJ2-1|TRBV6-5
CATQTRIESNEQFF
TGTGCCACCCAGACTAGAATTGAATCCAATGAGCAGTTCTTC
>NA|NA|TRBJ2-5|TRBV19
CASSITRTRLVRGETQYF
TGTGCCAGTAGTATAACTAGGACGAGACTAGTTCGAGGGGAGACCCAGTACTTC
>NA|NA|TRBJ2-3|TRBV4-1
CASSQDDSVDTQYF
TGCGCCAGCAGCCAAGATGATAGCGTAGATACGCAGTATTTT
>TRBD1|NA|TRBJ2-3|TRBV29-1
CSVERGPDTQYF
TGCAGCGTTGAAAGGGGGCCAGATACGCAGTATTTT
>NA|NA|TRBJ2-7|TRBV27
CASSLQGKTYEQYF
TGTGCCAGCAGTTTACAGGGGAAGACCTACGAGCAGTACTTC
>TRBD2|NA|TRBJ2-5|TRBV19
CASNPRDSGGQETQYF
TGTGCCAGTAATCCACGGGACTCGGGGGGCCAAGAGACCCAGTACTTC
>NA|NA|TRBJ2-1|TRBV7-2
CASTRSPGNEQFF
TGTGCCAGCACCCGGAGTCCTGGCAATGAGCAGTTCTTC
>TRBD1|NA|TRBJ1-1|TRBV10-3
CATAWDRGMNTEAFF
TGTGCCACGGCATGGGACAGGGGCATGAACACTGAAGCTTTCTTT
>TRBD1|NA|TRBJ1-3|TRBV5-1
CASSLTGTGRGGNTIYF
TGCGCCAGCAGCTTGACCGGGACAGGTCGAGGTGGAAACACCATATATTTT
>TRBD2|NA|TRBJ2-3|TRBV6-5
CASSRGRASSDTQYF
TGTGCCAGCAGCCGCGGGAGGGCCAGTTCAGATACGCAGTATTTT
>TRBD2|NA|TRBJ2-1|TRBV24-1
CATGTSGRFDEQFF
TGTGCCACCGGTACTAGCGGGAGGTTCGATGAGCAGTTCTTC
>NA|NA|TRBJ2-7|TRBV3-1/TRBV3-2
CASSDRGAYEQYF
TGTGCCAGCAGCGATCGAGGAGCCTACGAGCAGTACTTC
>NA|NA|TRBJ2-1|TRBV14
CASSRMVGARINEQFF
TGTGCCAGCAGCCGAATGGTTGGGGCACGGATAAATGAGCAGTTCTTC
>TRBD1|once|TRBJ1-4|TRBV25-1
CASIGQGSEKLFF
TGTGCCAGCATCGGACAGGGTTCTGAAAAACTGTTTTTT